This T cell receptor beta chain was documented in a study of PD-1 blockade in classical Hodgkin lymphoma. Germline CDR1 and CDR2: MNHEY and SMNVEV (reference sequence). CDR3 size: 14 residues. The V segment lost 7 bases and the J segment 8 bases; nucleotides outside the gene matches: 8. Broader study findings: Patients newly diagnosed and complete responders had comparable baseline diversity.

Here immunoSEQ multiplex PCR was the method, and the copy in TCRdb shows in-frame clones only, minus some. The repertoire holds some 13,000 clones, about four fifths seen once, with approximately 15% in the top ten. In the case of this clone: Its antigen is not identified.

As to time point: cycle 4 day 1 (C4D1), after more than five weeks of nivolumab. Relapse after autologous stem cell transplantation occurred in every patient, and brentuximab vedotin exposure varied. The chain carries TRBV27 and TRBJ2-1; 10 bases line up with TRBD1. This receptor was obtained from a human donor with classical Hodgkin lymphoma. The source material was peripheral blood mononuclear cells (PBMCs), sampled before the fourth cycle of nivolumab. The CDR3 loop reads CASTEGQGFHEQFF. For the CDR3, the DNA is TGTGCCAGCACCGAGGGACAGGGGTTCCATGAGCAGTTCTTC.